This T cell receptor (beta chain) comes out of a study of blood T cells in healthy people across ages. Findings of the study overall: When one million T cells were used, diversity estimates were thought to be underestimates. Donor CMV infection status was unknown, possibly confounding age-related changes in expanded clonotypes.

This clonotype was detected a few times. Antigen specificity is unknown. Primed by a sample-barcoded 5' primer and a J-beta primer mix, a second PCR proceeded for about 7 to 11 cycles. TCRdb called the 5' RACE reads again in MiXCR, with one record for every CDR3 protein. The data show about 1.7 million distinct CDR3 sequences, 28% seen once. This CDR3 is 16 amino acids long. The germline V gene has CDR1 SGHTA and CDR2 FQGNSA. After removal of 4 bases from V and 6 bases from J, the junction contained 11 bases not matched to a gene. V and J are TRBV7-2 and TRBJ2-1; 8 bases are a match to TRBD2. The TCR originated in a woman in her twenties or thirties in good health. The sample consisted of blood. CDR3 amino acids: CASSSRGGGMRNEQFF. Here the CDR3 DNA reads TGTGCCAGCAGCTCCCGAGGCGGGGGGATGCGCAATGAGCAGTTCTTC. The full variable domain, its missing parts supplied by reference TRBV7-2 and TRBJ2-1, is GAGVSQSPSNKVTEKGKDVELRCDPISGHTALYWYRQSLGQGLEFLIYFQGNSAPDKSGLPSDRFSAERTGGSVSTLTIQRTQQEDSAVYLCASSSRGGGMRNEQFFGPGTRLTVL.